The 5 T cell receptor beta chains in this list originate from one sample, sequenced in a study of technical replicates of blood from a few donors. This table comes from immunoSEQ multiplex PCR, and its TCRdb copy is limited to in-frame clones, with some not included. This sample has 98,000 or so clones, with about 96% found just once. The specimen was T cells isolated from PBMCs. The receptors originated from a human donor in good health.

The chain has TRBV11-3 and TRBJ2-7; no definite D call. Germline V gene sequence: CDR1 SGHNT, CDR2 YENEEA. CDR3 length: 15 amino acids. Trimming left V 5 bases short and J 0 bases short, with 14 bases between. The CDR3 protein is CASSGVESPSYEQYF. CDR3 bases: TGTGCCAGCAGCGGTGTAGAGAGCCCCTCCTACGAGCAGTACTTC.

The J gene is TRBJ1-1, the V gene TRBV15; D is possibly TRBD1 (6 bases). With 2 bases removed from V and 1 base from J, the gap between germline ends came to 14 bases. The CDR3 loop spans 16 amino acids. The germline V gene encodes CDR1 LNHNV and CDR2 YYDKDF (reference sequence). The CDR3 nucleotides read TGTGCCACCAGCAGACCCATAACGGGACAGAACACTGAAGCTTTCTTT. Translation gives CATSRPITGQNTEAFF.

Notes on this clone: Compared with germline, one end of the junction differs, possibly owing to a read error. CDR3 coding DNA: TGCGCCAGCAGCCAAGATCCCGGACTAGTTTGGGACTTC. It translates to CASSQDPGLVWDF. V and J are TRBV4-1 and TRBJ2-5; TRBD2 aligns across 7 bases. The germline CDR1 and CDR2 sequences are MGHRA and YSYEKL. The CDR3 extends over 13 amino acids.

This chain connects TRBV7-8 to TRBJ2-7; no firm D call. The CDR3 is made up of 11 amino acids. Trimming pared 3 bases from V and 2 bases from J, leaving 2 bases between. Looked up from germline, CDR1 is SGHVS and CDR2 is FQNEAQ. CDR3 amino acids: CASSFTYEQYF. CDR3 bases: TGTGCCAGCAGCTTTACCTACGAGCAGTACTTC. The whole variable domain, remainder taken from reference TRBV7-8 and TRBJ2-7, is GAGVSQSPRYKVAKRGQDVALRCDPISGHVSLFWYQQALGQGPEFLTYFQNEAQLDKSGLPSDRFFAERPEGSVSTLKIQRTQQEDSAVYLCASSFTYEQYFGPGTRLTVT.

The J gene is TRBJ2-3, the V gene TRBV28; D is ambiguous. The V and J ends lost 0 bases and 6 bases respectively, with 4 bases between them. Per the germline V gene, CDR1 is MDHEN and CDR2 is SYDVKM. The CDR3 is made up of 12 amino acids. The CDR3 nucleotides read TGTGCCAGCAGTTTATGGCGGGATACGCAGTATTTT. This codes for CASSLWRDTQYF.